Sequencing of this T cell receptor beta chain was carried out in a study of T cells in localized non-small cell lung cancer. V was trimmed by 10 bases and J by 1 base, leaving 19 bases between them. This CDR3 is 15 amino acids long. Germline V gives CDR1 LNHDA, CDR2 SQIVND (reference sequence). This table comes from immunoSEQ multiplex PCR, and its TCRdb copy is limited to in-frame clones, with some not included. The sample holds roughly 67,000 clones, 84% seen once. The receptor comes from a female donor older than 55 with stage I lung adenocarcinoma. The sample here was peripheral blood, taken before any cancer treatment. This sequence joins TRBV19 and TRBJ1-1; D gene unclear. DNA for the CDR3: TGTGCCACCCAACACAATTTGGGGAAGAACACTGAAGCTTTCTTT. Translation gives CATQHNLGKNTEAFF.